These 2 T cell receptor beta chains share one sample of origin, sequenced in a study of shared clonotypes between healthy human individuals (dated by TCRdb to 2018 to 2020). CD8 naive samples consisted of CD45RO-negative cells that were positively selected for CCR7, yielding a CD45RA+CCR7+ population without TemRA cells. The receptor library was made with the immunoSEQ multiplex PCR assay. Entries here come from immuneACCESS through TCRdb and include only in-frame sequences with V and J called. Some clones fail to appear in such tables; in the studies checked, an unresolved V gene covers under half of the shortfall, and the cause of the remainder is unknown. In this sample the table shows around 1,900,000 clones, roughly 93% of which occur a single time. The ten largest clones capture roughly 1.7% of the sample. The sequenced sample was naive CD8+ T cells from PBMCs. Read against the paper, the sample's cell subset or site label means: CD45RA+CCR7+. All receptors derive from a man aged 18 to 30 in good health. Some clones in this sample may be carry-over from other donors' samples.

V and J are TRBV12-5 and TRBJ2-7, with 12 nucleotides matching TRBD1. The CDR3 is made up of 15 amino acids. The germline V gene encodes CDR1 LGHNT and CDR2 FRNRAP. V was clipped by 6 bases and J by 7 bases; unmatched bases: 10. The CDR3 reads CASGPGQGARWEQYF. The CDR3 DNA follows: TGTGCTAGTGGGCCGGGACAGGGGGCGAGGTGGGAGCAGTACTTC.

The chain has TRBV28 and TRBJ2-2; 8 bases fit TRBD2. The CDR3 has 17 residues. J was trimmed by 4 bases and V by 2 bases; bases with no gene match: 9. Germline V CDR1 and CDR2: MDHEN, SYDVKM. CDR3 sequence reads: CASSLGRLAYSTGELFF. The CDR3 nucleotides read TGTGCCAGCAGTTTAGGCCGACTAGCGTATAGCACCGGGGAGCTGTTTTTT. The full variable domain, with the rest looked up from reference TRBV28 and TRBJ2-2, is DVKVTQSSRYLVKRTGEKVFLECVQDMDHENMFWYRQDPGLGLRLIYFSYDVKMKEKGDIPEGYSVSREKKERFSLILESASTNQTSMYLCASSLGRLAYSTGELFFGEGSRLTVL.